Following are 5 T cell receptor beta chains from one sample sequenced in a study of OX40 agonist ivuxolimab in advanced cancers. Libraries came from the immunoSEQ multiplex PCR assay. Held by TCRdb, this immuneACCESS table contains in-frame sequences only and omits some clones. Under half of the omission traces to an unresolved V gene where checked; the cause of the rest is unknown. For this sample there are 40,000 to 45,000 clones; about nine tenths appear just once. The top ten hold about 5.5% of the sample. The specimen comprised CD4+ or CD8+ T cells sorted from blood, sampled in a trial of the OX40 agonist ivuxolimab. The receptors here all came from an adult with an advanced solid tumor such as melanoma, head and neck, liver or kidney cancer.

The CDR3 DNA reads TGCGCCAGCAGCCAAGAGTACAGTGACTGGGTAGCGGCAACCTACGAGCAGTACTTC. It translates to CASSQEYSDWVAATYEQYF. The chain employs TRBV4-1 and TRBJ2-7, with D perhaps matching TRBD2 (6 bases). CDR3 length: 19 residues. Per the germline V gene, CDR1 is MGHRA and CDR2 is YSYEKL. Between the trimmed V and J ends, which lost 0 bases and 2 bases, there was a span of 23 bases.

The CDR3 bases are TGCGCCAGCAGCTTGGACAGGGGGCACACTGAAGCTTTCTTT. Translated, it gives CASSLDRGHTEAFF. The chain joins TRBV5-1 to TRBJ1-1; 9 positions match TRBD1. Germline assignment: CDR1 SGHRS and CDR2 YFSETQ. The CDR3 has 14 residues. V lost 0 bases to trimming and J lost 3 bases; unmatched junction nucleotides: 0. Supplemented by reference TRBV5-1 and TRBJ1-1, the full variable domain reads KAGVTQTPRYLIKTRGQQVTLSCSPISGHRSVSWYQQTPGQGLQFLFEYFSETQRNKGNFPGRFSGRQFSNSRSEMNVSTLELGDSALYLCASSLDRGHTEAFFGQGTRLTVV.

The chain combines TRBV28 with TRBJ2-7; 7 bases are a match to TRBD1. Germline CDR1 and CDR2: MDHEN and SYDVKM. V shed 5 bases, J shed 2 bases, and the junction held 6 bases outside the gene matches. CDR3 length: 14 amino acids. The CDR3 loop is CASSPGQLTYEQYF. The CDR3 DNA is TGTGCCAGCAGTCCGGGACAGCTTACCTACGAGCAGTACTTC.

This clone was seen a handful of times. Germline and junction disagree at one end, which may indicate a read error. As DNA, the CDR3 is TGTGCTAGCAGCTTAGACAGGAACACTGAAGCTTTCTTT. Translating it yields CASSLDRNTEAFF. This chain connects TRBV7-7 to TRBJ1-1; TRBD1 might be the D (5 bases). Per germline, CDR1 SSHAT and CDR2 FNYEAQ (reference sequence). CDR3 length equals 13 residues. Full variable domain (missing parts from reference TRBV7-7 and TRBJ1-1): GAGVSQSPRYKVTKRGQDVTLRCDPISSHATLYWYQQALGQGPEFLTYFNYEAQPDKSGLPSDRFSAERPEGSISTLTIQRTEQRDSAMYRCASSLDRNTEAFFGQGTRLTVV.

V usage is TRBV19 and J usage is TRBJ2-7; D possibly corresponds to TRBD2 (5 bases). The CDR3 extends over 15 amino acids. Germline lookup yields CDR1 LNHDA and CDR2 SQIVND (reference sequence). V lost 1 base and J 0 bases, leaving 10 bases between the germline ends. CDR3 coding DNA: TGTGCCAGTAGTATAGCGGGAATATCCTCCTACGAGCAGTACTTC. It specifies CASSIAGISSYEQYF. The variable domain in full, with the rest retrieved from reference TRBV19 and TRBJ2-7, is DGGITQSPKYLFRKEGQNVTLSCEQNLNHDAMYWYRQDPGQGLRLIYYSQIVNDFQKGDIAEGYSVSREKKESFPLTVTSAQKNPTAFYLCASSIAGISSYEQYFGPGTRLTVT.